The subject of this entry is one TCR beta chain. Assay used: immunoSEQ multiplex PCR; TCRdb lists only in-frame clones, some missing. The table lists 55,000 to 75,000 clones, 88% of them singletons. The record originates from a study of blood T cell repertoires in COVID-19. Whole-study context: Sources were T cells, B-cell-depleted T cells, or PBMCs; the material itself was cDNA or gDNA.

Germline assignment: CDR1 LGHDT and CDR2 YNNKEL (reference sequence). There are 15 residues in the CDR3. V was pared by 4 bases and J by 0 bases, with 12 bases between. Sample: peripheral blood. This clonotype originated in a man aged 45-65 years with active COVID-19. This chain connects TRBV3-1 (or the pseudogene TRBV3-2) to TRBJ1-2; possible D gene TRBD1, 5 bases. CDR3 DNA sequence: TGTGCCAGCAGCCCATCAAGGGGTTCTAACTATGGCTACACCTTC. Its protein is CASSPSRGSNYGYTF.